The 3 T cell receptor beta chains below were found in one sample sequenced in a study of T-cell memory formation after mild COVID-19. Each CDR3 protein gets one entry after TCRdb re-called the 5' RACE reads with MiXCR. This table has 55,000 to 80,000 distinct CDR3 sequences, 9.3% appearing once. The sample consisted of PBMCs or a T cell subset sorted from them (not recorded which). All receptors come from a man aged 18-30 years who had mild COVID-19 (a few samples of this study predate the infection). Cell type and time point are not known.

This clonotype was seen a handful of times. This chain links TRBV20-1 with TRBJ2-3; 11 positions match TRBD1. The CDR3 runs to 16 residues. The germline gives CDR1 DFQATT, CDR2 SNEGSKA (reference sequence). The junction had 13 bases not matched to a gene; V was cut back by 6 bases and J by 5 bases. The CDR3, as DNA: TGCAGTGCCCAACCCGGGACAGGGGGACTGAGAGATACGCAGTATTTT. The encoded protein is CSAQPGTGGLRDTQYF.

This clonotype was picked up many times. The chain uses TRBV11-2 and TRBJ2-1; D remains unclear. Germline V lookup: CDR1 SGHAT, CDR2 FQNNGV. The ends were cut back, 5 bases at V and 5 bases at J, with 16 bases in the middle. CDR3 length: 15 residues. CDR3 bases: TGTGCCAGCAGCCCAACCCGGACGAGCCACAATGAGCAGTTCTTC. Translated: CASSPTRTSHNEQFF.

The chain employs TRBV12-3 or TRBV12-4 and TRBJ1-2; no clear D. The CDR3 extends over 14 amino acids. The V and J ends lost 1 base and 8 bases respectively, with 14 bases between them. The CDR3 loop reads CASSLGTQSRGYTF. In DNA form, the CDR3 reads TGTGCCAGCAGTTTAGGGACCCAGTCACGGGGCTACACCTTC.